This T cell receptor (beta chain) stems from a study of blood T cell repertoires in COVID-19 (dated by TCRdb to the early 2020s). Notes on the research overall: Collaborator samples came from the United States, Italy and Spain and covered acute and convalescent phases of COVID-19. The material from the prospective study consisted of cDNA or gDNA derived from T cells, B-cell-depleted T cells, or PBMCs. Subjects who had been exposed to COVID-19, were actively infected with it, or had recovered from it provided the deeply sampled blood TCRbeta repertoires that made up the dataset. The repertoires were released in a freely available public database intended as a resource for research on the immune response to SARS-CoV-2. Samples were obtained from the ongoing ImmuneRACE study (first 160 participants) and from 1,254 subjects provided by 6 global collaborators. Sample metadata almost always included a de-identified subject ID, COVID-19 status, age in years and sex. Where HLA class I and class II types were available, the types were taken from metadata supplied by the sample provider, not from assay-based typing. Study-level results and caveats: Clinical and demographic metadata were provided uncurated, with the amount varying by source and participant.

TCRbeta CDR3 regions were amplified from genomic DNA by means of the immunoSEQ Assay, a bias-controlled multiplex PCR. Per the source publication's procedure: Within the assay, amplification of reference gene primers was used to estimate how many nucleated cells each sample contained. To quantify the absolute abundance of each unique TCRbeta CDR3 rearrangement, sequence reads were collapsed and filtered. For each sample, productive Simpson clonality was calculated as the square root of Simpson's diversity index across productive rearrangements. Drawn from immuneACCESS, this table holds only the in-frame rearrangements with V and J called that TCRdb kept. Clones are partly lost; checked studies trace under half to an unresolved V gene and leave the rest unexplained. The DNA was the basis for D and trimming; V, J and clone size are from that table. A total of approximately 81,000 clones appear in this sample, roughly four fifths of them only once. The ten most abundant clones make up around 7.2% of the sample.

Concerning this clone: Its specific antigen is unknown. Base-call qualities are not available, and no considerably larger clone is one nucleotide away.

Whole blood was collected in K2EDTA tubes by collaborating institutions according to the institutions' own protocols. For TCRbeta analysis, collaborators shipped samples as frozen whole blood, isolated PBMCs, or DNA extracted from either of those sample types. From the cysteine through the phenylalanine, the CDR3 covers 16 amino acids. Here the CDR3 DNA is all that survives: 48 bases in frame from base 1. Trimming at the junction amounts to 1 base on V and 0 bases on J, and the germline ends lie 12 bases apart. Looking up the germline V gene yields CDR1 SGHAT and CDR2 FQNNGV. The material sequenced was peripheral blood. The rearrangement joined TRBV11-2 to TRBJ1-2; no D gene is confidently identified. This clonotype was obtained from a human donor in a cohort sampled during active COVID-19. The CDR3 in this case is CASSLGVGSSNYGYTF. In nucleotides, the sequence is TGTGCCAGCAGCTTAGGAGTTGGGAGTTCTAACTATGGCTACACCTTC.